Shown below are 8 T cell receptor beta chains from a single sample sequenced in a study of blood T cell repertoires in COVID-19. Assay used: immunoSEQ multiplex PCR; TCRdb lists only in-frame clones, some missing. The sample lists roughly 250,000 clones; less than 90% were seen once. The sequenced sample consisted of peripheral blood. These receptors were collected from a woman in her twenties or thirties with COVID-19, enrolled during active disease.

The chain has TRBV6-5 and TRBJ1-3; D not resolved. The germline V gene has CDR1 MNHEY and CDR2 SVGAGI. This CDR3 is built from 15 residues. Trimming left V 8 bases short and J 0 bases short, with 14 bases between. The CDR3 sequence: CASRVVIPSGNTIYF. CDR3 DNA: TGTGCCAGCCGGGTAGTCATTCCCTCTGGAAACACCATATATTTT.

V is TRBV6-5 and J is TRBJ2-1; 11 bases agree with TRBD2. Germline assignment: CDR1 MNHEY and CDR2 SVGAGI. The J segment lost 6 bases and the V segment lost 5 bases, leaving 6 bases of the junction unmatched. The CDR3 runs 15 residues. CDR3 in DNA: TGTGCCAGCAGTCAGCTAGCGGGGGGCTTCAATGAGCAGTTCTTC. Its protein is CASSQLAGGFNEQFF.

The chain joins TRBV7-9 to TRBJ1-5; 7 bases match TRBD1. V shed 3 bases and J 4 bases; nucleotides not matched to a gene: 6. Germline V gene sequence: CDR1 SEHNR, CDR2 FQNEAQ (reference sequence). The CDR3 contains 15 residues. CDR3 in DNA: TGTGCCAGCAGCTTGGGGGGACAGAAGAATCAGCCCCAGCATTTT. Protein: CASSLGGQKNQPQHF. Full variable domain (rest looked up from reference TRBV7-9 and TRBJ1-5): DTGVSQNPRHKITKRGQNVTFRCDPISEHNRLYWYRQTLGQGPEFLTYFQNEAQLEKSRLLSDRFSAERPKGSFSTLEIQRTEQGDSAMYLCASSLGGQKNQPQHFGDGTRLSIL.

The gene calls are TRBV7-6 and TRBJ2-1; D is possibly TRBD1 (5 bases). From germline, CDR1 is SGHVS and CDR2 FNYEAQ. This CDR3 region has 17 residues. Trimming pared 5 bases from V and 2 bases from J, leaving 19 bases between. The CDR3 protein is CASSARTSVGAYNEQFF. DNA for the CDR3: TGTGCCAGCAGCGCCCGGACATCCGTCGGAGCCTACAATGAGCAGTTCTTC.

The chain combines TRBV18 with TRBJ2-7; D uncertain. The V and J ends lost 4 bases and 7 bases respectively, with 8 bases between them. CDR1 is KGHSH and CDR2 is LQKENI in the germline V gene. The CDR3 is 11 amino acids. CDR3: CASSQLVEQYF. CDR3 bases: TGTGCCAGCTCACAGCTGGTGGAGCAGTACTTC.

The chain employs TRBV7-2 and TRBJ2-2; 7 bases fit TRBD2. V lost 4 bases, J lost 1 base, and 15 bases stayed unmatched. This CDR3 has 19 residues. The V gene's germline CDR1 is SGHTA and CDR2 FQGNSA. The CDR3 reads CASSSRARLAGVNTGELFF. CDR3 nucleotides: TGTGCCAGCAGCTCAAGGGCCCGCTTGGCGGGGGTGAACACCGGGGAGCTGTTTTTT.

The rearrangement links TRBV4-1 to TRBJ2-7; D perhaps matches TRBD1 (6 bases). This CDR3 contains 16 residues. The V end was cut by 4 bases, the J end by 1 base, with 17 bases between. CDR1 MGHRA and CDR2 YSYEKL come from the germline V gene. CDR3 loop: CASSPTLRTESYEQYF. Here the CDR3 DNA reads TGCGCCAGCAGCCCGACCCTCAGGACAGAGTCCTACGAGCAGTACTTC.

The chain combines TRBV6-5 with TRBJ2-5, with 8 bases aligning to TRBD1. Per germline, CDR1 MNHEY and CDR2 SVGAGI. The CDR3 has 16 residues. The V and J ends lost 4 bases and 5 bases, in that order; junction bases with no gene match: 12. Written as DNA, the CDR3 is TGTGCCAGCAGTTCCGGACAGGGAAGCTTTTCGGAGACCCAGTACTTC. As protein: CASSSGQGSFSETQYF.